Sequencing of this T cell receptor (beta chain) was carried out in a study of cytomegalovirus exposure and HLA in healthy donors. Primers included in the PCR were 60 Vbeta and 13 Jbeta primers. Method: immunoSEQ multiplex PCR; TCRdb's copy keeps in-frame clones and lacks some. The table records some 170,000 clones, 70% of them present only once. J lost 0 bases, V lost 0 bases, and 1 base had no gene match. Germline V lookup: CDR1 LGHNA, CDR2 YNFKEQ. This CDR3 contains 16 residues. V and J are TRBV4-2 and TRBJ2-1; 8 nucleotides align to TRBD2. The TCR comes from a man aged 18-30 years in good health and CMV-seropositive. Material for sequencing was PBMCs. The CDR3 DNA sequence: TGTGCCAGCAGCCAAGAGGGGACTAGCTCCTACAATGAGCAGTTCTTC. Protein sequence: CASSQEGTSSYNEQFF.